A selection of T cell receptor beta chains follows, all from one sample in a study of blood T cell repertoires in COVID-19. TCRdb's copy holds only in-frame clones and misses some; the assay was immunoSEQ multiplex PCR. Of 200,000 or so clones in the sample, about 84% were seen once. Sequenced sample: peripheral blood. Receptor source: a young woman with acute or convalescent COVID-19. Each CDR3 is given with its conserved first and last residue. D genes are given only for firm matches. Expanded clones are given a class, and other clones once, few, many or no size at all.

v_gene: TRBV5-1; d_gene: TRBD1; abundance: few; j_gene: TRBJ1-6; CDR3nt: TGCGCCAGCAGCTTGGGGGACAGGGTCACACCCCTCCACTTT; CDR3aa: CASSLGDRVTPLHF
v_gene: TRBV6-1; d_gene: TRBD1; abundance: NA; j_gene: TRBJ2-1; CDR3nt: TGTGCCAGCAGTGAATCAGGGGGTGAGCAGTTCTTC; CDR3aa: CASSESGGEQFF
v_gene: TRBV5-1; d_gene: NA; abundance: NA; j_gene: TRBJ1-1; CDR3nt: TGCGCCAGCAGCTTGGCCGCAGGGAACACTGAAGCTTTCTTT; CDR3aa: CASSLAAGNTEAFF
v_gene: TRBV7-8; d_gene: NA; abundance: once; j_gene: TRBJ1-2; CDR3nt: TGTGCCAGCAGCTTAGCGGCAGGGCCTAACTATGGCTACACCTTC; CDR3aa: CASSLAAGPNYGYTF
v_gene: TRBV14; d_gene: TRBD2; abundance: NA; j_gene: TRBJ2-3; CDR3nt: TGTGCCAGCAGCCAAGGGGGACTAGCGGGGGCAGATACGCAGTATTTT; CDR3aa: CASSQGGLAGADTQYF
v_gene: TRBV27; d_gene: NA; abundance: NA; j_gene: TRBJ1-5; CDR3nt: TGTGCCAGCAGTTTAAGGGGTCGGGTGAATATTGGTAATCAGCCCCAGCATTTT; CDR3aa: CASSLRGRVNIGNQPQHF
v_gene: TRBV27; d_gene: TRBD1; abundance: NA; j_gene: TRBJ1-1; CDR3nt: TGTGCCAGCAGTTTCCTTCGGACAGGGGGCCTTAACACTGAAGCTTTCTTT; CDR3aa: CASSFLRTGGLNTEAFF
v_gene: TRBV2; d_gene: TRBD2; abundance: NA; j_gene: TRBJ2-7; CDR3nt: TGTGCCAGCAGTGAAGCGCTAGCGGGGGGGATCGACGAGCAGTACTTC; CDR3aa: CASSEALAGGIDEQYF
v_gene: TRBV5-1; d_gene: NA; abundance: once; j_gene: TRBJ2-3; CDR3nt: TGCGCCAGCAGCAACCTGCAGGGATTAGATACGCAGTATTTT; CDR3aa: CASSNLQGLDTQYF
v_gene: TRBV28; d_gene: TRBD2; abundance: once; j_gene: TRBJ2-7; CDR3nt: TGTGCCAGCAGCGTACCCAGCGGGGTGAAGGACGAGCAGTACTTC; CDR3aa: CASSVPSGVKDEQYF
v_gene: TRBV27; d_gene: NA; abundance: NA; j_gene: TRBJ2-2; CDR3nt: TGTGCCAGCAGTGTACAGGTTCGGGCCGGGGAGCTGTTTTTT; CDR3aa: CASSVQVRAGELFF
v_gene: TRBV11-3; d_gene: TRBD2; abundance: NA; j_gene: TRBJ2-5; CDR3nt: TGTGCCAGCAGTCGTTATAGCGGGAGGGCCAAAGAGACCCAGTACTTC; CDR3aa: CASSRYSGRAKETQYF
v_gene: TRBV13; d_gene: TRBD2; abundance: once; j_gene: TRBJ2-1; CDR3nt: TGTGCCAGCACCCCCAGGGGCGGGGGGGTTGAAAATGAGCAGTTCTTC; CDR3aa: CASTPRGGGVENEQFF
v_gene: TRBV7-9; d_gene: NA; abundance: NA; j_gene: TRBJ2-7; CDR3nt: TGTGCCAGCAGCTTCGCACAGTCCTACGAGCAGTACTTC; CDR3aa: CASSFAQSYEQYF
v_gene: TRBV4-3; d_gene: NA; abundance: NA; j_gene: TRBJ2-1; CDR3nt: TGCGCCAGCAGCCAAGATTGGCAGGGGACCAATGAGCAGTTCTTC; CDR3aa: CASSQDWQGTNEQFF
v_gene: TRBV2; d_gene: TRBD1; abundance: NA; j_gene: TRBJ2-5; CDR3nt: TGTGCCAGCAGTGAATATGACAGGGGGCTGGGTGAGACCCAGTACTTC; CDR3aa: CASSEYDRGLGETQYF
v_gene: TRBV20-1; d_gene: NA; abundance: NA; j_gene: TRBJ2-5; CDR3nt: TGCAGTGCGACAGGTAGCGGGCCCCAGTACTTC; CDR3aa: CSATGSGPQYF
v_gene: TRBV6-5; d_gene: NA; abundance: NA; j_gene: TRBJ1-3; CDR3nt: TGTGCCAGCAGCAACAGTCAAGGAAACACCATATATTTT; CDR3aa: CASSNSQGNTIYF
v_gene: TRBV2; d_gene: TRBD1; abundance: few; j_gene: TRBJ1-5; CDR3nt: TGTGCCAGCAGTTCAGGACAGGGGGCCAATCAGCCCCAGCATTTT; CDR3aa: CASSSGQGANQPQHF
v_gene: TRBV7-9; d_gene: NA; abundance: few; j_gene: TRBJ2-7; CDR3nt: TGTGCCAGCAGCGCCCGGCAGGCGTCCTACGAGCAGTACTTC; CDR3aa: CASSARQASYEQYF
v_gene: TRBV7-2; d_gene: NA; abundance: NA; j_gene: TRBJ1-3; CDR3nt: TGTGCCAGCAGCTTAGGGGGCAACTATGGAAACACCATATATTTT; CDR3aa: CASSLGGNYGNTIYF
v_gene: TRBV13; d_gene: NA; abundance: NA; j_gene: TRBJ1-1; CDR3nt: TGTGCCAGCAGCTTAAGAGGGGGGGAGACTTTCTTT; CDR3aa: CASSLRGGETFF
v_gene: TRBV2; d_gene: NA; abundance: once; j_gene: TRBJ1-2; CDR3nt: TGTGCCAGCAGTCCCAGACAGGCAGAGAACTATGGCTACACCTTC; CDR3aa: CASSPRQAENYGYTF
v_gene: TRBV19; d_gene: TRBD1; abundance: NA; j_gene: TRBJ1-1; CDR3nt: TGTGCCAGTAGTCTGACAGGGGGCCAAAACACTGAAGCTTTCTTT; CDR3aa: CASSLTGGQNTEAFF
v_gene: TRBV6-5; d_gene: NA; abundance: NA; j_gene: TRBJ1-1; CDR3nt: TGTGCCAGCAGTTCTACCGCGTGGGAAGCTTTCTTT; CDR3aa: CASSSTAWEAFF
v_gene: TRBV7-2; d_gene: NA; abundance: NA; j_gene: TRBJ1-6; CDR3nt: TGTGCCAGCAGCTTCAGGGGTATTAATTCACCCCTCCACTTT; CDR3aa: CASSFRGINSPLHF
v_gene: TRBV2; d_gene: TRBD2; abundance: NA; j_gene: TRBJ2-1; CDR3nt: TGTGCCAGCAGTGATGGACTAGCGGGGTACAATGAGCAGTTCTTC; CDR3aa: CASSDGLAGYNEQFF
v_gene: TRBV3-1/TRBV3-2; d_gene: TRBD1; abundance: few; j_gene: TRBJ1-6; CDR3nt: TGTGCCAGCAGCCAGCAGACAGGGATAGGTAATTCACCCCTCCACTTT; CDR3aa: CASSQQTGIGNSPLHF
v_gene: TRBV30; d_gene: NA; abundance: NA; j_gene: TRBJ1-2; CDR3nt: TGTGCCTGGATGAGTCCTCAAAGGGGGAGGGCATATGGCTACACCTTC; CDR3aa: CAWMSPQRGRAYGYTF
v_gene: TRBV27; d_gene: TRBD2; abundance: NA; j_gene: TRBJ2-7; CDR3nt: TGTGCCAGCAGCAAATTAGCGGGAGACACCTACGAGCAGTACTTC; CDR3aa: CASSKLAGDTYEQYF
v_gene: TRBV3-1/TRBV3-2; d_gene: TRBD1; abundance: NA; j_gene: TRBJ1-1; CDR3nt: TGTGCCAGCAGCCCCCTACAGGGGGCAAACACTGAAGCTTTCTTT; CDR3aa: CASSPLQGANTEAFF
v_gene: TRBV7-9; d_gene: NA; abundance: NA; j_gene: TRBJ1-3; CDR3nt: TGTGCCAGCAGCCGAGGAACAGGGTTTGGAAACACCATATATTTT; CDR3aa: CASSRGTGFGNTIYF
v_gene: TRBV12-3/TRBV12-4; d_gene: NA; abundance: NA; j_gene: TRBJ1-2; CDR3nt: TGTGCCAGCAGTTTAGCTACACAGGGCGTAGACACCTTC; CDR3aa: CASSLATQGVDTF
v_gene: TRBV19; d_gene: NA; abundance: NA; j_gene: TRBJ2-5; CDR3nt: TGTGCCAGTAGCAACGGTGGGGCTTTAGGTGAGACCCAGTACTTC; CDR3aa: CASSNGGALGETQYF
v_gene: TRBV6-5; d_gene: NA; abundance: NA; j_gene: TRBJ2-7; CDR3nt: TGTGCCAGCAGTCCTCGGGCAGGGACCTACGAGCAGTACTTC; CDR3aa: CASSPRAGTYEQYF
v_gene: TRBV4-1; d_gene: TRBD1; abundance: NA; j_gene: TRBJ1-6; CDR3nt: TGCGCCAGCAGCCGCCCGGGACAGGGAATTTCACCCCTCCACTTT; CDR3aa: CASSRPGQGISPLHF
v_gene: TRBV28; d_gene: NA; abundance: NA; j_gene: TRBJ1-2; CDR3nt: TGTGCCAGCAGTTTATTCGGTGGCGGGGTGGGAGGCTACACCTTC; CDR3aa: CASSLFGGGVGGYTF
v_gene: TRBV27; d_gene: NA; abundance: NA; j_gene: TRBJ2-1; CDR3nt: TGTGCCAGCAGCTCCGACAGGAGCTCCTACAATGAGCAGTTCTTC; CDR3aa: CASSSDRSSYNEQFF
v_gene: TRBV5-1; d_gene: NA; abundance: NA; j_gene: TRBJ1-1; CDR3nt: TGCGCCAGCAGCTGGGCCAGGGGACGCACTGAAGCTTTCTTT; CDR3aa: CASSWARGRTEAFF
v_gene: TRBV5-1; d_gene: TRBD2; abundance: NA; j_gene: TRBJ2-1; CDR3nt: TGCGCCAGCAGCTTGGAGGGACTAGCCGCGGACGGACAGTTCTTC; CDR3aa: CASSLEGLAADGQFF
v_gene: TRBV30; d_gene: NA; abundance: NA; j_gene: TRBJ2-7; CDR3nt: TGTGCCTGGAGTTCGGGGGTGTTGAGCGAGCAGTACTTC; CDR3aa: CAWSSGVLSEQYF
v_gene: TRBV10-3; d_gene: TRBD2; abundance: NA; j_gene: TRBJ2-5; CDR3nt: TGTGCCATCAGCCGGACTAGCGTACAAGAGACCCAGTACTTC; CDR3aa: CAISRTSVQETQYF
v_gene: TRBV2; d_gene: NA; abundance: NA; j_gene: TRBJ2-3; CDR3nt: TGTGCCAGCAGCGCCTCTCTGCGGAGCACAGATACGCAGTATTTT; CDR3aa: CASSASLRSTDTQYF
v_gene: TRBV19; d_gene: NA; abundance: NA; j_gene: TRBJ2-3; CDR3nt: TGTGCCAGTGGAGAGGCGCGGGGTACGCAGTATTTT; CDR3aa: CASGEARGTQYF